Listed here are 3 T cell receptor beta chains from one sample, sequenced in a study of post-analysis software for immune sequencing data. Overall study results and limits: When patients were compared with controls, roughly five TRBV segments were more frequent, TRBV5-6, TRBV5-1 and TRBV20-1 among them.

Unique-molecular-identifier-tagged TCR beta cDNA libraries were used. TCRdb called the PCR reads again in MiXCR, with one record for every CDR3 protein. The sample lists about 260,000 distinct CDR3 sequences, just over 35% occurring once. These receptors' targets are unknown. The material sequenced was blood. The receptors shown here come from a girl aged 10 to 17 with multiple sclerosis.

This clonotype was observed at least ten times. The CDR3 bases are TGCAGTGCTAGTTTGAGTGTTTCCCCAACTACCCGCACAGATACGCAGTATTTT. Its protein is CSASLSVSPTTRTDTQYF. The chain employs TRBV20-1 and TRBJ2-3; unclear D gene. Germline V gives CDR1 DFQATT, CDR2 SNEGSKA (reference sequence). This CDR3 is 18 amino acids long. V lost 3 bases to trimming and J lost 1 base, with 23 bases between them.

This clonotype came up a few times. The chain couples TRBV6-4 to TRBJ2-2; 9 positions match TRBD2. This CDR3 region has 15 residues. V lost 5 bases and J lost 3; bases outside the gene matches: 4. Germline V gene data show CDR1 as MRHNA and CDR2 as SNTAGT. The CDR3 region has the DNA TGTGCCAGCAGTCCCGCGGGAGGGGACACCGGGGAGCTGTTTTTT. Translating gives CASSPAGGDTGELFF.

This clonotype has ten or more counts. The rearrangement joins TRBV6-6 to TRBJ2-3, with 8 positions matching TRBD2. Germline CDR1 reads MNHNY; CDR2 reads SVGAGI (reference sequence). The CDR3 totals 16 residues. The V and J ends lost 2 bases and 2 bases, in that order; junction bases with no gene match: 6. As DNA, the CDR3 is TGTGCCAGCAGTTACCCCCGGGGGGGAGTCACAGATACGCAGTATTTT. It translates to CASSYPRGGVTDTQYF.